This TCR beta chain was obtained from a study of T cells in Graves' hyperthyroidism and ophthalmopathy. Study in general: Peripheral blood draws took place at initial diagnosis, ahead of any treatment.

TCR beta CDR3 regions were amplified from RNA transcripts. With the HTBI primer set, the TCR CDR3 went through a first round of RT-PCR. TCRdb processed the multiplex PCR reads anew with MiXCR; each CDR3 protein has one entry. The data contain 500,000 to 650,000 distinct CDR3 sequences, about 14% of them seen just once; the ten biggest clones take up about 15%. This clonotype showed up many times. Relative to the germline gene, one junction end is altered; a read error may explain this. A lack of ophthalmopathy progression within 18 months defined stable Graves' hyperthyroidism. CDR1 is SGHRS and CDR2 is YFSETQ in the germline V gene. CDR3 length: 11 amino acids.

The chain recombines TRBV5-1 with TRBJ2-2, with TRBD1 as a possible D gene (5 bases). Sequencing was done on a sample of blood. The sequence was obtained from a woman in her forties with Graves' hyperthyroidism. CDR3 coding DNA: TGTGCCAGTAGGGGCACCGGGGAGCTGTTTTTT. Amino acid sequence: CASRGTGELFF.